The rows below give T cell receptor beta chains drawn from one sample of a study of beta chain features in type 1 diabetes. The assay was immunoSEQ multiplex PCR, and TCRdb's table has in-frame clones only and misses some. The sample includes 20,000 to 25,000 clones, around 68% seen only once; the top ten take about 1.1%. Sequencing used stem cell memory CD4+ T cells from blood. The receptors shown here come from a woman aged 40-49 years with type 1 diabetes. CDR3s include the opening cysteine and the closing phenylalanine or tryptophan. Each record gives: CDR3 length, D gene, V gene, clone size, J gene, CDR3 DNA, CDR3 protein. A D gene is named only where the DNA matches it firmly. Size is omitted from some rows. Given values are once, few, many or a class for expanded clones.

>15|-|TRBV28|-|TRBJ2-3
TGTGCCAGCAGTTTCCAGGCAGCTAGCACAGATACGCAGTATTTT
CASSFQAASTDTQYF
>14|-|TRBV7-2|few|TRBJ2-3
TGTGCCAGCAGCTCCCCTTTCCTCGGAGATACGCAGTATTTT
CASSSPFLGDTQYF
>11|-|TRBV29-1|few|TRBJ2-1
TGCAGCGTTGAGGGGAGTCATGAGCAGTTCTTC
CSVEGSHEQFF
>14|TRBD1|TRBV11-1|-|TRBJ1-1
TGTGCCAGCAGCCCGAGGACAGGGGGCACTGAAGCTTTCTTT
CASSPRTGGTEAFF
>16|-|TRBV14|-|TRBJ2-1
TGTGCCAGCAGCCAAGAGCTACAGCTTTTCTACAATGAGCAGTTCTTC
CASSQELQLFYNEQFF
>14|-|TRBV7-8|-|TRBJ1-5
TGTGCCAGCAGCTTATTTGGCAGCAATCAGCCCCAGCATTTT
CASSLFGSNQPQHF
>19|-|TRBV10-3|-|TRBJ2-7
TGTGCCATCAGTGAGTCGGTCGGGCAGTCGGAGGGGAACTACTACGAGCAGTACTTC
CAISESVGQSEGNYYEQYF
>14|-|TRBV7-9|-|TRBJ2-2
TGTGCCAGCAGCACTCAGGCGAACACCGGGGAGCTGTTTTTT
CASSTQANTGELFF
>16|-|TRBV27|-|TRBJ2-7
TGTGCCAGCAGTTTATCTTCGAGCGCCAAACCTTACGAGCAGTACTTC
CASSLSSSAKPYEQYF
>13|-|TRBV5-5|few|TRBJ1-1
TGTGCCAGCAGCCCACAGGGAGACACTGAAGCTTTCTTT
CASSPQGDTEAFF
>18|TRBD2|TRBV27|-|TRBJ2-3
TGTGCCAGCAGACCCCCAGCGGGGCGAGCGGGGGGTACAGATACGCAGTATTTT
CASRPPAGRAGGTDTQYF
>14|-|TRBV7-8|-|TRBJ1-5
TGTGCCAGCAGCTTAGACGGGGGAAGTGGGCCCCAGCATTTT
CASSLDGGSGPQHF
>11|-|TRBV5-6|few|TRBJ2-7
TGTGCCAGCAGCTTCAGGAACGAGCAGTACTTC
CASSFRNEQYF
>15|-|TRBV7-2|-|TRBJ2-7
TGTGCCAGCAGCCCAGGGGGGCGCAGCACCTACGAGCAGTACTTC
CASSPGGRSTYEQYF
>18|TRBD1|TRBV12-5|-|TRBJ2-1
TGTGCTAGTGGTTTGCTCAGGACAGGGGGAGGCTCCTACAATGAGCAGTTCTTC
CASGLLRTGGGSYNEQFF
>16|TRBD2|TRBV28|-|TRBJ2-7
TGTGCCAGCAGTGCCAGGCCTAGCGGGATCTCCTACGAGCAGTACTTC
CASSARPSGISYEQYF
>13|-|TRBV29-1|-|TRBJ2-5
TGCAGCGTCCGTCCCCCAGGGGTCGAGACCCAGTACTTC
CSVRPPGVETQYF
>13|-|TRBV7-2|few|TRBJ1-1
TGTGCCAGCAGCTTTGAACGCGGCTCGGTAGCTTTCTTT
CASSFERGSVAFF
>14|-|TRBV19|-|TRBJ1-1
TGTGCCAGTAGCCCAAATGGCAGGGCCACTGAAGCTTTCTTT
CASSPNGRATEAFF
>16|TRBD1|TRBV7-3|-|TRBJ2-4
TGTGCCAGCAGCTTCCCCGGACAGGGGGCTCGGAACATTCAGTACTTC
CASSFPGQGARNIQYF
>16|-|TRBV27|-|TRBJ1-1
TGTGCCAGCAATACCTTCGGAGACCGATTGAACACTGAAGCTTTCTTT
CASNTFGDRLNTEAFF
>16|TRBD2|TRBV9|-|TRBJ2-7
TGTGCCAGCAGCGTAGGGGGAGCGGGGTCCTCCTACGAGCAGTACTTC
CASSVGGAGSSYEQYF
>17|TRBD2|TRBV28|-|TRBJ2-1
TGTGCCACCTTACTAGCGGGAGGGCCCTCGCTGATTAATGAGCAGTTCTTC
CATLLAGGPSLINEQFF
>14|-|TRBV7-2|once|TRBJ2-3
TGTGCCAGCAGCTTATACTCGGGAAGAGATACGCAGTATTTT
CASSLYSGRDTQYF
>15|TRBD1|TRBV5-6|-|TRBJ2-1
TGTGCCAGCAGCTTTGGGACAGGGGCCTACAATGAGCAGTTCTTC
CASSFGTGAYNEQFF
>13|-|TRBV21-1|-|TRBJ1-5
TGTGCCAGCAGCCAAGATCCTAATCAGCCCCAGCATTTT
CASSQDPNQPQHF
>15|-|TRBV5-1|-|TRBJ2-5
TGCGCCAGCAGCTTGGCCCGGCAGGCCCAAGAGACCCAGTACTTC
CASSLARQAQETQYF
>16|TRBD2|TRBV7-9|-|TRBJ2-5
TGTGCCAGCAGCTTGACTAGCGGGGGCCCCCAAGAGACCCAGTACTTC
CASSLTSGGPQETQYF
>17|TRBD2|TRBV28|-|TRBJ2-1
TGTGCCAGCAGCCCAGGGAAGAGGACTAGCGGCTACAATGAGCAGTTCTTC
CASSPGKRTSGYNEQFF
>14|TRBD1|TRBV2|-|TRBJ2-2
TGTGCCAGCAAGGGACAGACGAACACCGGGGAGCTGTTTTTT
CASKGQTNTGELFF
>13|-|TRBV12-5|-|TRBJ1-1
TGTGCTAGTGGTTTGACAGGACACACTGAAGCTTTCTTT
CASGLTGHTEAFF
>14|TRBD2|TRBV30|-|TRBJ2-1
TGTGCCTGGACGCCCGGACTAGCGAGCGATGAGCAGTTCTTC
CAWTPGLASDEQFF
>14|-|TRBV5-1|few|TRBJ1-2
TGCGCCAGCAGCTTGCAGGCGACCAACTATGGCTACACCTTC
CASSLQATNYGYTF
>15|TRBD1|TRBV2|-|TRBJ2-3
TGTGCCAGCAGCCGACAGGGACAGGACACAGATACGCAGTATTTT
CASSRQGQDTDTQYF
>14|TRBD2|TRBV2|few|TRBJ2-5
TGTGCCAGCAGGGGAGGGAGTGGGTTAGAGACCCAGTACTTC
CASRGGSGLETQYF
>18|TRBD2|TRBV28|-|TRBJ2-7
TGTGCCAGCAGTTTCTCCCCTCTACTAGCGGGAGTGGGGTACGAGCAGTACTTC
CASSFSPLLAGVGYEQYF
>13|TRBD1|TRBV10-3|few|TRBJ1-5
TGTGCCATCAGTGATAGGGACAGGGAACCCCAGCATTTT
CAISDRDREPQHF
>15|-|TRBV29-1|few|TRBJ2-3
TGCAGCGTTTTACTCTCTGGCAGGGTCCCAGATACGCAGTATTTT
CSVLLSGRVPDTQYF
>14|-|TRBV13|-|TRBJ2-1
TGTGCCAGCAGAGCAATTGCGGGCCTGGGGGGGCAGTTCTTC
CASRAIAGLGGQFF
>14|-|TRBV14|few|TRBJ2-7
TGTGCCAGCAGCCCGATGGGCCCTTCGGGAGAGCAGTACTTC
CASSPMGPSGEQYF
>15|-|TRBV7-3|-|TRBJ1-1
TGTGCCAGCAGCAAGGACAGTGGACGGAACACTGAAGCTTTCTTT
CASSKDSGRNTEAFF
>11|-|TRBV6-1|-|TRBJ1-5
TGTGCCAGCAGCCCTAGTGAACCCCAGCATTTT
CASSPSEPQHF
>15|TRBD2|TRBV5-1|-|TRBJ2-1
TGCGCCAGCAGCTTGCGGTCTAGCGGGGACAATGAGCAGTTCTTC
CASSLRSSGDNEQFF
>16|TRBD2|TRBV5-6|few|TRBJ2-4
TGTGCCAGCAGCTCGATCTGGCGGGAGGGCAAAAACATTCAGTACTTC
CASSSIWREGKNIQYF
>13|TRBD1|TRBV18|-|TRBJ2-7
TGTGCCAGCTCACAGGGACAGCGAAGCGGTTGGTACTTC
CASSQGQRSGWYF
>15|TRBD1|TRBV7-2|-|TRBJ1-3
TGTGCCAGCAGCACTCAGGGGGCGCAGGGAAACACCATATATTTT
CASSTQGAQGNTIYF
>12|-|TRBV6-6|-|TRBJ1-2
TGTGCCTCAAGCAGGGCTAACTATGGCTACACCTTC
CASSRANYGYTF
>15|TRBD1|TRBV2|few|TRBJ2-3
TGTGCCAGCAGTACCGGGACAGGGAGGACAGATACGCAGTATTTT
CASSTGTGRTDTQYF
>14|TRBD1|TRBV5-4|few|TRBJ2-7
TGTGCCAGCAACTCCGACAGGGGTAAATACGAGCAGTACTTC
CASNSDRGKYEQYF
>12|-|TRBV28|-|TRBJ1-1
TGTGCCAGCAGCACCCGGGGGTGGTCGGCTTTCTTT
CASSTRGWSAFF
>16|TRBD1|TRBV7-2|-|TRBJ2-7
TGTGCCAGCAGCTTAGGGAGGGACAGGGCCACCTACGAGCAGTACTTC
CASSLGRDRATYEQYF
>14|TRBD1|TRBV6-5|-|TRBJ2-1
TGTGCCAGCAGTAGCCGGACAGGAATCTATGAGCAGTTCTTC
CASSSRTGIYEQFF
>18|TRBD2|TRBV28|few|TRBJ2-7
TGTGCCAGCAGGAGACTAGCGGGAGGGCCTCCTCCAACCTACGAGCAGTACTTC
CASRRLAGGPPPTYEQYF